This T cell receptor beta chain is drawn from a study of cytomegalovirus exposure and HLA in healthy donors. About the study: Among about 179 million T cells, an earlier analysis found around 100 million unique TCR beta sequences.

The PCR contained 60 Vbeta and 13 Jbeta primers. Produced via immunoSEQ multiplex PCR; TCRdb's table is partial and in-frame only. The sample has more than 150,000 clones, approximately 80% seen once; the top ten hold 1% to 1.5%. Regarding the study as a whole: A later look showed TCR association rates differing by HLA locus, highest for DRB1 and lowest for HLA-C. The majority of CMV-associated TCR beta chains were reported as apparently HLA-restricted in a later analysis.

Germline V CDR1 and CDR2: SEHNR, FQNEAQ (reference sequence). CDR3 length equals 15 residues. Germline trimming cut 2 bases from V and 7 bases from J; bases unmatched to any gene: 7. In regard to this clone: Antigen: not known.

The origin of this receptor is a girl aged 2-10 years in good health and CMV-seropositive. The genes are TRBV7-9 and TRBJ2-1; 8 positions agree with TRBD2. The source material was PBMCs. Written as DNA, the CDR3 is TGTGCCAGCAGCTTAACCGGGAGGGCAACTAATGAGCAGTTCTTC. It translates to CASSLTGRATNEQFF. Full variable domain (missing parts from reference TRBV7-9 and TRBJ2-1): DTGVSQNPRHKITKRGQNVTFRCDPISEHNRLYWYRQTLGQGPEFLTYFQNEAQLEKSRLLSDRFSAERPKGSFSTLEIQRTEQGDSAMYLCASSLTGRATNEQFFGPGTRLTVL.